Described below is a single TCR beta chain sequence and its context. Its antigen is not known. This may be a read error: a much more frequent sequence differs by one nucleotide. In this CDR3 the conserved last residue, phenylalanine or tryptophan, is missing, so a read error is likely. Graves' hyperthyroidism was deemed stable absent ophthalmopathy progression within 18 months. Subjects aged 18 to 65 presented with newly diagnosed hyperthyroidism of less than 2 months' duration. The CDR3 spans 14 residues. After removal of 5 bases from V and 7 bases from J, the junction contained 6 bases not matched to a gene. This record belongs to a study of T cells in Graves' hyperthyroidism and ophthalmopathy. The TCR beta CDR3 regions underwent amplification using RNA transcripts as the source. TCR CDR3 underwent first-round RT-PCR with the HTBI primer set. TCRdb reanalysed the multiplex PCR reads using MiXCR and keeps one entry per CDR3 protein. The table records 600,000 to 800,000 distinct CDR3 sequences, 35% of them present only once.

General study points: Also found in blood were most expanded thyroid clonotypes above 0.001. Stable hyperthyroidism and ophthalmopathy were separated using 13 V-J signatures.

The V gene is TRBV12-3 or TRBV12-4, the J gene TRBJ1-2, with 11 bases identical to TRBD1. Sample: blood. This TCR derives from a woman between 40 and 55 years old with Graves' hyperthyroidism. The CDR3 nucleotides are TGTGCCAGCAGTGGGACAGGGGGATGGCGTGGCTACACCCTC. Protein: CASSGTGGWRGYTL.